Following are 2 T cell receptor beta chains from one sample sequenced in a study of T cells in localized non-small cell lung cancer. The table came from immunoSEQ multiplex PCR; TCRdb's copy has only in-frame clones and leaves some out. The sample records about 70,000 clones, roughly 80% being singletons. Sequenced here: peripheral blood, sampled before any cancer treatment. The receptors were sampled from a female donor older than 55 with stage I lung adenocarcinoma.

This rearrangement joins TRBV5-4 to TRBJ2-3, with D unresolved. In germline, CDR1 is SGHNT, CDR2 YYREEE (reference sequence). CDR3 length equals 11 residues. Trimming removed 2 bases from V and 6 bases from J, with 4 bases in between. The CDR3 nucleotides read TGTGCCAGCAGCTTCAGGGATACGCAGTATTTT. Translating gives CASSFRDTQYF.

CDR3 sequence: CASSLAPGLAGGLDTQYF. For the CDR3, the DNA is TGTGCCAGCAGCTTAGCTCCTGGACTAGCGGGAGGTCTAGATACGCAGTATTTT. V is TRBV7-8 and J is TRBJ2-3; TRBD2 matches at 14 bases. Germline CDR1 SGHVS, CDR2 FQNEAQ. CDR3 length equals 18 residues. V gave up 0 bases and J gave up 5 bases; unmatched junction bases: 7.